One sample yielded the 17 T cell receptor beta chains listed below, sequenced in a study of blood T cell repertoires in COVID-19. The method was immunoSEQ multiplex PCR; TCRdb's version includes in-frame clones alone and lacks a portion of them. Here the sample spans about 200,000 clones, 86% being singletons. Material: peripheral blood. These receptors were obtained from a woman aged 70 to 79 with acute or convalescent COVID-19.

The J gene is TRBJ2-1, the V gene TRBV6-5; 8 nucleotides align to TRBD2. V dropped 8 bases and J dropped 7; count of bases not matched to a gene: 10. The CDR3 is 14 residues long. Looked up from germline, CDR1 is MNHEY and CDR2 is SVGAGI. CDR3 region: CASSGPAGGNEQFF. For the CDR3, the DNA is TGTGCCAGCTCGGGACCGGCGGGGGGTAATGAGCAGTTCTTC.

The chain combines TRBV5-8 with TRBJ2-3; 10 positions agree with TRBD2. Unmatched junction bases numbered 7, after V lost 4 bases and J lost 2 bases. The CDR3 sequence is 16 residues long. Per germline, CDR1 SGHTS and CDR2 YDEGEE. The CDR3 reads CASSRGTSAFTDTQYF. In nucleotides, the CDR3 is TGTGCCAGCAGCAGGGGGACTAGCGCCTTCACAGATACGCAGTATTTT.

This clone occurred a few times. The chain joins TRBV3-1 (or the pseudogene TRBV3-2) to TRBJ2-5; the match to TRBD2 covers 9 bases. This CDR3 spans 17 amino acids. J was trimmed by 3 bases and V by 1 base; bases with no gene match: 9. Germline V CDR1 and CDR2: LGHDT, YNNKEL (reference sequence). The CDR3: CASSQGRAGGWKETQYF. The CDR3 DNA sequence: TGTGCCAGCAGCCAAGGTCGAGCGGGGGGATGGAAAGAGACCCAGTACTTC.

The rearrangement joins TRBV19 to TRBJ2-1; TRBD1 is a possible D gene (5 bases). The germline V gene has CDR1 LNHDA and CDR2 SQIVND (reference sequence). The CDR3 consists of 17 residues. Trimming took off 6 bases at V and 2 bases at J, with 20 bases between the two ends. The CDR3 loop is CASSRRSQGRAYNEQFF. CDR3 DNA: TGTGCCAGTAGCCGGCGCAGCCAGGGTCGCGCCTACAATGAGCAGTTCTTC.

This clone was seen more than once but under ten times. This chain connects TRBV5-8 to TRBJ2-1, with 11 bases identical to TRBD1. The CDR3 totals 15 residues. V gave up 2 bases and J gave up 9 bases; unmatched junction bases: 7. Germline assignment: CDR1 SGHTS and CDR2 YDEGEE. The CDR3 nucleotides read TGTGCCAGCAGCTTAGGGACAGGGGGGGCAGGTGAGCAGTTCTTC. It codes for CASSLGTGGAGEQFF.

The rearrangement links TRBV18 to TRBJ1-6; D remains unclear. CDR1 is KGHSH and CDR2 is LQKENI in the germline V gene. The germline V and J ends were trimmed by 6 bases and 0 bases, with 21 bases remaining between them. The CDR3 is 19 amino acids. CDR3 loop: CASSPRTLDGSSYNSPLHF. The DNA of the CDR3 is TGTGCCAGCTCCCCTAGAACCCTAGACGGGAGCTCCTATAATTCACCCCTCCACTTT.

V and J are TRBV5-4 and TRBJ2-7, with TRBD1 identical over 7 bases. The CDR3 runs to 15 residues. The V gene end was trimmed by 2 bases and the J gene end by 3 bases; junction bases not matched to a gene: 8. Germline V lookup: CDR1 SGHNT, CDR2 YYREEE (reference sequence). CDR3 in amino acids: CASSLPGTVNYEQYF. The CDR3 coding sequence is TGTGCCAGCAGCTTACCTGGGACAGTTAACTACGAGCAGTACTTC.

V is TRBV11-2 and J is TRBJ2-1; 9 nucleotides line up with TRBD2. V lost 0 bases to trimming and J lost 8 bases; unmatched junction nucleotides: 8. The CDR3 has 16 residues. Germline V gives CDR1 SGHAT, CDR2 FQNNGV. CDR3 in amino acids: CASSLDRAGGLDEQFF. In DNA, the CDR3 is TGTGCCAGCAGCTTAGATCGCGCGGGGGGGCTCGATGAGCAGTTCTTC.

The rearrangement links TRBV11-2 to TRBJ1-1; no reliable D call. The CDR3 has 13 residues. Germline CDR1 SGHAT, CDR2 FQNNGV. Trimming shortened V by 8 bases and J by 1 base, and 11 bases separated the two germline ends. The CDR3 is CASRPRGNTEAFF. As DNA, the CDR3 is TGTGCCAGCCGGCCGAGAGGGAACACTGAAGCTTTCTTT.

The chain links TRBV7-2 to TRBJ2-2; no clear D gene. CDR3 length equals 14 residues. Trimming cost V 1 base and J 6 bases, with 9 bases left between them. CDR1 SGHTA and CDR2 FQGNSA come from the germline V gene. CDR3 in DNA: TGTGCCAGCAGCTTAGTTTCATTTGCCGGGGAGCTGTTTTTT. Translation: CASSLVSFAGELFF. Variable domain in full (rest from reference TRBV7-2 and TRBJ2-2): GAGVSQSPSNKVTEKGKDVELRCDPISGHTALYWYRQSLGQGLEFLIYFQGNSAPDKSGLPSDRFSAERTGGSVSTLTIQRTQQEDSAVYLCASSLVSFAGELFFGEGSRLTVL.

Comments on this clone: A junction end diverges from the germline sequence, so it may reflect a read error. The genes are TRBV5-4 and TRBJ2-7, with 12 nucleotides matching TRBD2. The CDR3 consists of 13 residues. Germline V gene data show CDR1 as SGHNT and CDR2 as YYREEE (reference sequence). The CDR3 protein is CASSSGLAGSLTF. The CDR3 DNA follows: TGTGCCAGCAGTAGTGGACTAGCGGGGTCCTTAACCTTC.

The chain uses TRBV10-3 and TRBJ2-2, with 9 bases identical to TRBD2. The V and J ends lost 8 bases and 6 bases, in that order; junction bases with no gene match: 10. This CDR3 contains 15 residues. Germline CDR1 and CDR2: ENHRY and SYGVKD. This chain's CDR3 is CAIGRGAGGPGELFF. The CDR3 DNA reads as TGTGCCATCGGCCGTGGGGCGGGAGGGCCCGGGGAGCTGTTTTTT.

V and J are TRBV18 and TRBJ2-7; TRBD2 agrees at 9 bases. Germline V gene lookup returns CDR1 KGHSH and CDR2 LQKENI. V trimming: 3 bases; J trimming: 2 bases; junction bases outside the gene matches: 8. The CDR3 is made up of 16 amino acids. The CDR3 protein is CASSPLTSGPAYEQYF. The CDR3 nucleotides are TGTGCCAGCTCACCCTTAACTAGCGGGCCCGCCTACGAGCAGTACTTC.

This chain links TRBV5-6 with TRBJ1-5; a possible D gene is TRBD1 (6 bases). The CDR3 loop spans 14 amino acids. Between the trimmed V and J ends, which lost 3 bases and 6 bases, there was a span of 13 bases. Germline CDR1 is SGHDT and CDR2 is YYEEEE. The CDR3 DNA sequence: TGTGCCAGCAGCTCGGGCCAGGGGAGTCAGCCCCAGCATTTT. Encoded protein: CASSSGQGSQPQHF.

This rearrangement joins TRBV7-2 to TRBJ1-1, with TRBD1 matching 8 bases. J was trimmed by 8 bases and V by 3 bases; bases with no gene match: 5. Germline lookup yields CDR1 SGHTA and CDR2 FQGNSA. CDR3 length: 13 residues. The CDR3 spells CASSFSDRGEAFF. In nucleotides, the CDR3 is TGTGCCAGCAGCTTTTCAGACAGGGGAGAAGCTTTCTTT.

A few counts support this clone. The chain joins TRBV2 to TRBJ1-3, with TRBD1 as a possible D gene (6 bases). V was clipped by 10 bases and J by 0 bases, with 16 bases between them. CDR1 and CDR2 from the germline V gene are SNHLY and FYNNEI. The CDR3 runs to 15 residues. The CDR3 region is CANSFGTPSGNTIYF. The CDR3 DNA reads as TGTGCCAACTCATTTGGGACACCCTCTGGAAACACCATATATTTT.

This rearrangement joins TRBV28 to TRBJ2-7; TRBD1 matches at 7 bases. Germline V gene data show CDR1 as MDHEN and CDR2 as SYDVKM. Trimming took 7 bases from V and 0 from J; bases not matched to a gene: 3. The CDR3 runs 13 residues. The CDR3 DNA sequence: TGTGCCAGCACAGGGGGAAGCTCCTACGAGCAGTACTTC. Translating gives CASTGGSSYEQYF.